The T cell receptor (beta chain) under discussion was sequenced for a study of sequential checkpoint blockade in melanoma. The treatment here: randomized to nivolumab then ipilimumab (arm A) or the reverse (arm B). Assay: immunoSEQ multiplex PCR; the TCRdb copy retains only in-frame clones and omits some. In the table there are some 19,000 clones, approximately 69% of which are singletons. Source: CD8+ T cells sorted from blood (inferred from file names), taken from a patient given nivolumab and ipilimumab in sequence. The TCR originated in a human donor with melanoma.

As DNA, the CDR3 is TGTGCCAGCAGCGCTCTGACAGGGGTCTCACCCCTCCACTTT. As protein: CASSALTGVSPLHF. The J gene is TRBJ1-6, the V gene TRBV9; 8 bases match TRBD1. The V segment lost 3 bases and the J segment 10 bases; nucleotides outside the gene matches: 6. CDR3 length equals 14 residues. CDR1 SGDLS and CDR2 YYNGEE come from the germline V gene.